The 23 T cell receptor beta chains below were found in one sample sequenced in a study of T cell responses to AZD1222 COVID-19 vaccine. Some clones are missing from TCRdb's copy, which holds only in-frame ones; the method was immunoSEQ multiplex PCR. The sample has approximately 88,000 clones, roughly nine tenths seen once. The source was peripheral blood, collected on day 0 of AZD1222 vaccination. The source of these receptors is an adult in good health.

The V call is TRBV5-1, the J call TRBJ2-2; 9 bases align to TRBD1. Per the germline V gene, CDR1 is SGHRS and CDR2 is YFSETQ. The CDR3 length is 15 residues. V trimming: 4 bases; J trimming: 4 bases; junction bases outside the gene matches: 5. The CDR3 DNA is TGCGCCAGCAGCCCCACAGGGGGCCGCACCGGGGAGCTGTTTTTT. This codes for CASSPTGGRTGELFF.

V is TRBV29-1 and J is TRBJ1-1; possibly TRBD1 for D (6 bases). This CDR3 has 13 amino acids. Trimming left V 7 bases short and J 5 bases short, with 17 bases between. Germline V gene lookup returns CDR1 SQVTM and CDR2 ANQGSEA. The CDR3 region has the DNA TGCAGCGGGCGGACTGTTCAGGGGACTGAAGCTTTCTTT. Amino acids: CSGRTVQGTEAFF.

This clone was observed a few times. The V gene is TRBV5-1, the J gene TRBJ1-1; 7 nucleotides align to TRBD1. The V gene's germline CDR1 is SGHRS and CDR2 YFSETQ. Trimming removed 3 bases from V and 1 base from J; junction bases left unmatched: 3. The CDR3 covers 14 residues. DNA of the CDR3: TGCGCCAGCAGCTCTTACAGGGGGAACACTGAAGCTTTCTTT. It is translated as CASSSYRGNTEAFF.

V and J are TRBV6-5 and TRBJ1-2; the match to TRBD1 covers 7 bases. Germline V gene sequence: CDR1 MNHEY, CDR2 SVGAGI. V shed 6 bases and J 4 bases; nucleotides not matched to a gene: 8. This CDR3 spans 14 amino acids. The CDR3 coding sequence is TGTGCCAGCAGCGTGGACAGGTTGGCCTATGGCTACACCTTC. Translating gives CASSVDRLAYGYTF.

The rearrangement uses TRBV19 and TRBJ2-7; the match to TRBD2 covers 9 bases. Germline V lookup: CDR1 LNHDA, CDR2 SQIVND (reference sequence). The CDR3 covers 14 residues. J gave up 5 bases and V 2 bases, and 4 bases lay outside the gene matches. CDR3 loop: CASSISSGRNEQYF. The CDR3 nucleotides are TGTGCCAGTAGTATATCCAGCGGGAGGAACGAGCAGTACTTC.

The chain is built from TRBV7-2 and TRBJ2-5; D might be TRBD1 (6 bases). The CDR3 is 17 amino acids. V was cut by 1 base and J by 1 base, with 16 bases left in between. Germline values: CDR1 SGHTA, CDR2 FQGNSA. CDR3 region: CASSLVQGWAPQETQYF. DNA for the CDR3: TGTGCCAGCAGCTTAGTACAGGGATGGGCGCCCCAAGAGACCCAGTACTTC.

The genes are TRBV4-2 and TRBJ2-7; D is undetermined. The CDR3 sequence is 15 residues long. CDR1 is LGHNA, CDR2 YNFKEQ, per germline. V lost 0 bases and J 6 bases, leaving 15 bases between the germline ends. The CDR3 region has the DNA TGTGCCAGCAGCCAAGATGGTGATTACCACCCCGAGCAGTACTTC. It encodes CASSQDGDYHPEQYF.

This rearrangement joins TRBV18 to TRBJ1-2, with D possibly matching TRBD1 (6 bases). Germline lookup yields CDR1 KGHSH and CDR2 LQKENI. There are 13 residues in the CDR3. The V end was cut by 5 bases, the J end by 6 bases, with 13 bases between. CDR3 nucleotides: TGTGCCAGCTCAGAACAGGGATGGGATGGCTACACCTTC. As protein: CASSEQGWDGYTF.

The chain combines TRBV29-1 with TRBJ2-5; D gene unclear. Deletions cut 4 bases from V and 2 bases from J, with 8 bases between. Germline-derived CDR1 and CDR2 are SQVTM and ANQGSEA. The CDR3 spans 12 residues. Here the CDR3 DNA reads TGCAGCGTTGCCAGAGTGCAAGAGACCCAGTACTTC. Amino acids: CSVARVQETQYF.

The rearrangement uses TRBV3-1 (or the pseudogene TRBV3-2) and TRBJ1-5; D is possibly TRBD1 (6 bases). The germline V and J ends were trimmed by 3 bases and 2 bases, with 14 bases remaining between them. Per the germline V gene, CDR1 is LGHDT and CDR2 is YNNKEL (reference sequence). The CDR3 contains 16 residues. The CDR3 bases are TGTGCCAGCAGCCACCAGGGGAGTACGGGCAATCAGCCCCAGCATTTT. Protein sequence: CASSHQGSTGNQPQHF.

The chain carries TRBV9 and TRBJ2-7, with 10 bases lining up with TRBD1. The CDR3 loop spans 15 amino acids. Germline V gene sequence: CDR1 SGDLS, CDR2 YYNGEE. V lost 4 bases to trimming and J lost 5 bases; unmatched junction nucleotides: 9. The CDR3: CASSPGVGQGDEQYF. CDR3 DNA sequence: TGTGCCAGCAGCCCAGGCGTTGGACAGGGGGACGAGCAGTACTTC.

Here the CDR3 reads CASSLVQATTNEKLFF. The CDR3 nucleotides read TGTGCCAGCAGCTTAGTTCAAGCCACAACTAATGAAAAACTGTTTTTT. V and J are TRBV7-9 and TRBJ1-4, with D uncertain. The CDR3 sequence is 16 residues long. V lost 1 base, J lost 0 bases, and 9 bases lay in between. Germline-derived CDR1 and CDR2 are SEHNR and FQNEAQ (reference sequence). The full variable domain, with the rest looked up from reference TRBV7-9 and TRBJ1-4, is DTGVSQNPRHKITKRGQNVTFRCDPISEHNRLYWYRQTLGQGPEFLTYFQNEAQLEKSRLLSDRFSAERPKGSFSTLEIQRTEQGDSAMYLCASSLVQATTNEKLFFGSGTQLSVL.

This chain connects TRBV2 to TRBJ1-4; D call uncertain. This CDR3 spans 15 amino acids. Germline V gene sequence: CDR1 SNHLY, CDR2 FYNNEI. V lost 6 bases and J lost 4, with 15 bases in between. CDR3 sequence: CASRVNTGSNEKLFF. Here the CDR3 DNA reads TGTGCCAGCAGAGTGAACACGGGAAGTAATGAAAAACTGTTTTTT.

The chain employs TRBV5-1 and TRBJ2-1, with a possible D match to TRBD1 (6 bases). The CDR3 is 14 residues long. V gave up 2 bases and J gave up 2 bases, with 8 bases separating them. Germline loops: CDR1 SGHRS, CDR2 YFSETQ. The CDR3 loop reads CASSFGGPYNEQFF. The CDR3 region has the DNA TGCGCCAGCAGCTTTGGGGGCCCCTACAATGAGCAGTTCTTC.

The chain joins TRBV3-1 (or the pseudogene TRBV3-2) to TRBJ2-1; D remains unclear. V was pared by 2 bases and J by 6 bases, with 8 bases between. This CDR3 contains 13 residues. The germline gives CDR1 LGHDT, CDR2 YNNKEL (reference sequence). The CDR3 DNA reads TGTGCCAGCAGCCAATTCCTGGGCAATGAGCAGTTCTTC. It yields the protein CASSQFLGNEQFF.

The chain recombines TRBV2 with TRBJ2-5, with D perhaps TRBD2 (5 bases). The germline V gene has CDR1 SNHLY and CDR2 FYNNEI. V was clipped by 4 bases and J by 0 bases, with 12 bases between them. The CDR3 consists of 15 residues. CDR3 amino acids: CASSVGGTYQETQYF. In nucleotides, the CDR3 is TGTGCCAGCAGTGTCGGAGGCACTTACCAAGAGACCCAGTACTTC.

The genes are TRBV18 and TRBJ2-7, with D perhaps matching TRBD2 (6 bases). CDR1 is KGHSH and CDR2 is LQKENI in the germline V gene. V was trimmed by 0 bases and J by 5 bases, leaving 11 bases between them. This CDR3 comprises 14 residues. Written as DNA, the CDR3 is TGTGCCAGCTCACCACCGAGCGGGTCCGACGAGCAGTACTTC. Encoded protein: CASSPPSGSDEQYF.

V gene TRBV9 combines with J gene TRBJ2-3; D remains ambiguous. The CDR3 loop spans 13 amino acids. Germline-derived CDR1 and CDR2 are SGDLS and YYNGEE. Trimming stripped 4 bases from V and 6 bases from J, with 12 bases between. The CDR3 protein is CASSTRPVDTQYF. The CDR3, as DNA: TGTGCCAGCAGCACCCGACCGGTTGATACGCAGTATTTT.

V and J are TRBV7-6 and TRBJ1-5, with D hard to call. The V and J ends lost 0 bases and 4 bases respectively, with 7 bases between them. Germline CDR1 and CDR2: SGHVS and FNYEAQ. The CDR3 loop spans 14 amino acids. The chain's CDR3 is CASSLAGGNQPQHF. The DNA of the CDR3 is TGTGCCAGCAGCTTAGCAGGAGGGAATCAGCCCCAGCATTTT.

The rearrangement joins TRBV12-3 or TRBV12-4 to TRBJ2-2; D unresolved. The CDR3 runs to 13 residues. With 6 bases removed from V and 4 bases from J, the gap between germline ends came to 9 bases. CDR3 DNA sequence: TGTGCCAGCAGCACCTCCCTCACCGGGGAGCTGTTTTTT. As protein: CASSTSLTGELFF.

V is TRBV3-1 (or the pseudogene TRBV3-2) and J is TRBJ1-5, with D unclear. The CDR3 extends over 12 amino acids. Germline CDR1 and CDR2: LGHDT and YNNKEL (reference sequence). The ends were cut back, 3 bases at V and 7 bases at J, with 7 bases in the middle. Written as DNA, the CDR3 is TGTGCCAGCAGCCAGTCCGACCAGCCCCAGCATTTT. Translating it yields CASSQSDQPQHF.

This clone was observed once. The chain combines TRBV25-1 with TRBJ1-4; D is unclear. Deletions cut 2 bases from V and 4 bases from J, with 5 bases between. The CDR3 loop spans 13 amino acids. From germline, CDR1 is MGHDK and CDR2 SYGVNS. For the CDR3, the DNA is TGTGCCAGCAGTGAACGGATTAATGAAAAACTGTTTTTT. Translating gives CASSERINEKLFF.

J is TRBJ2-2 and V is TRBV5-4; D may be TRBD2 (5 bases). V was cut by 4 bases and J by 6 bases, with 10 bases left in between. Germline V lookup: CDR1 SGHNT, CDR2 YYREEE (reference sequence). The length of the CDR3 is 13 residues. The DNA of the CDR3 is TGTGCCAGCAGCGAAACTAGAGCCGGGGAGCTGTTTTTT. It yields the protein CASSETRAGELFF.